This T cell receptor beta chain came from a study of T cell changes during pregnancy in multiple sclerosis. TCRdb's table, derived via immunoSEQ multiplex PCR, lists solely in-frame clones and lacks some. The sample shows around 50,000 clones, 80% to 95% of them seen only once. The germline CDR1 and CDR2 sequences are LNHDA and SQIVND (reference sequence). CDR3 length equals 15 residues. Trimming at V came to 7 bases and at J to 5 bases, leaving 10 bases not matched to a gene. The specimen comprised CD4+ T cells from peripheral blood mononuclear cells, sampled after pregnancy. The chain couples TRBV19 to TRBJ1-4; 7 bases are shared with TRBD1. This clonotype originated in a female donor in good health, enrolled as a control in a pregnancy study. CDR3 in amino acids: CASTSRGQLNEKLFF. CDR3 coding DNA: TGTGCCAGTACCTCGAGGGGACAGCTAAATGAAAAACTGTTTTTT.